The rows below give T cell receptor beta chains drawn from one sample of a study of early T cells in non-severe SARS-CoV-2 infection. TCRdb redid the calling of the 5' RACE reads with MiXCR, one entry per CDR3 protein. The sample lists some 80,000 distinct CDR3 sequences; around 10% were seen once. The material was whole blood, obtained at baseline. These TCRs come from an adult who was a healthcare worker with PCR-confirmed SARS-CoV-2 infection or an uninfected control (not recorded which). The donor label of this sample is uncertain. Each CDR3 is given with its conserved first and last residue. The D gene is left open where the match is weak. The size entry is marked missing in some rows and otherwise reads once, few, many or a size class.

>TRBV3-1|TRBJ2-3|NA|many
TGTGCCAGCAGCCAAGGTCACGGGGGCGGCTCAGATACGCAGTATTTT
CASSQGHGGGSDTQYF
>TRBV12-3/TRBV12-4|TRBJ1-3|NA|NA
TGTGCCAGCAGCCACCGGGACGGACGAAACACCATATATTTT
CASSHRDGRNTIYF
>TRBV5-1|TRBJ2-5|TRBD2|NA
TGCGCCAGCACGACTAGCGGGAAGGAGACCCAGTACTTC
CASTTSGKETQYF
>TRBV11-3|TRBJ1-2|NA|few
TGTGCCAGCAGCTTAGGAGGCGCCGATTCCTATGGCTACACCTTC
CASSLGGADSYGYTF
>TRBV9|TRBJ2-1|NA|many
TGTGCCAGCAGCCCCCCGACAGGCAGCTCCTACAATGAGCAGTTCTTC
CASSPPTGSSYNEQFF
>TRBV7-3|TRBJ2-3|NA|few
TGTGCCAGCAGCTTAAGAGGGACATCGACAGATACGCAGTATTTT
CASSLRGTSTDTQYF
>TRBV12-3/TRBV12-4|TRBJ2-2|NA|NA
TGTGCCAGCTCTCAGGGGGGAGGTTGGACCGGGGAGCTGTTTTTT
CASSQGGGWTGELFF
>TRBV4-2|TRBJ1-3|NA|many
TGTGCCAGCAGCCAAGAGGGAAACTCTGGAAACACCATATATTTT
CASSQEGNSGNTIYF
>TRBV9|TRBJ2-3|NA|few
TGTGCCAGCAGCGTAGCGGGGCCAGATACGCAGTATTTT
CASSVAGPDTQYF
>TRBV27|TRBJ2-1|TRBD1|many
TGTGCCAGCAGTTTAGCGTGGGGACAGGGGGCCGAGCAGTTCTTC
CASSLAWGQGAEQFF
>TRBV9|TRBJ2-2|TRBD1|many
TGTGCCAGCAGCTCTGGACAGGCCACCGGGGAGCTGTTTTTT
CASSSGQATGELFF
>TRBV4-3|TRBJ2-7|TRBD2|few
TGCGCCAGCAGCCAAGACCCAGCGGGGGTTCCCTACGAGCAGTACTTC
CASSQDPAGVPYEQYF
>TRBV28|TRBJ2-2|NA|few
TGTGCCAGCAGTTCGACAGGTTCCACCGGGGAGCTGTTTTTT
CASSSTGSTGELFF
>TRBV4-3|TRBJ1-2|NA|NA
TGCGCCAGCAGCCAAAACCTAGGGGGGGACTATGGCTACACCTTC
CASSQNLGGDYGYTF
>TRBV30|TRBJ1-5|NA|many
TGTGCCTGGAGTAGGACAAATAATCAGCCCCAGCATTTT
CAWSRTNNQPQHF
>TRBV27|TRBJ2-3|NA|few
TGTGCCAGCAGTTTGAGGGGAACAGATACGCAGTATTTT
CASSLRGTDTQYF
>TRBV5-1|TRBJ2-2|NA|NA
TGCGCCAGCAGCTTGGACAGATCCACCGGGGAGCTGTTTTTT
CASSLDRSTGELFF
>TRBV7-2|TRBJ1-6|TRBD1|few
TGTGCCAGCAGCTATACCGGGACAGGGAAGTTTGGACCCCTCCACTTT
CASSYTGTGKFGPLHF
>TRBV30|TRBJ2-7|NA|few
TGTGCCTGGAGCAGGGGTCGCTACGAGCAGTACTTC
CAWSRGRYEQYF
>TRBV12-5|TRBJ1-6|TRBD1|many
TGTGCTAGTGGTTTAGGGGACAGGTCGAGCTCCTATAATTCACCCCTCCACTTT
CASGLGDRSSSYNSPLHF
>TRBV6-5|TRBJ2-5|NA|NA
TGTGCCAGCAGTTACCCCCCTAAATATGGGGGCTTAGAGACCCAGTACTTC
CASSYPPKYGGLETQYF
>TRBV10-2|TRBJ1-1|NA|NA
TGCGCCAGCAGTGTTGGGAAGGGGGAAGCTTTCTTT
CASSVGKGEAFF
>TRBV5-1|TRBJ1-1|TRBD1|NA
TGCGCCAGCAGCTTGTTTCAGGGGGCGACCACTGAAGTTTTCTTT
CASSLFQGATTEVFF
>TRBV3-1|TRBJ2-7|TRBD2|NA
TGTGCCAGCAGCCGCCAGGCTAGCGGAGCCTACGAGCAGTACTTC
CASSRQASGAYEQYF
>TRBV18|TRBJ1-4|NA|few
TGTGCCAGCTCACCTTTTTCTACAACTAATGAAAAACTGTTTTTT
CASSPFSTTNEKLFF
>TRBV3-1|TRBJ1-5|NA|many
TGTGCCAGCAGCCCATCATGGGGCAATCAGCCCCAGCATTTT
CASSPSWGNQPQHF
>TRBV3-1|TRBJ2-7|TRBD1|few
TGTGCCAGCAGCCAAGGAGCATCGAGGGGGACAGGAGCCTACGAGCAGTACTTC
CASSQGASRGTGAYEQYF
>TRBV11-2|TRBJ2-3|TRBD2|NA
TGTGCCAGCAGCTCGCGACTAGCGGGATTTGCCGATACGCAGTATTTT
CASSSRLAGFADTQYF
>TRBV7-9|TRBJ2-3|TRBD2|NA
TGTGCCAGCAGCTTCGGGGACTTCCGCCCCGGGGGGTCAGATACGCAGTATTTT
CASSFGDFRPGGSDTQYF
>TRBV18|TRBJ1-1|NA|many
TGTGCCAGCTCGGAGGGCATGAACACTGAAGCTTTCTTT
CASSEGMNTEAFF
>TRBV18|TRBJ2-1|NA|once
TGTGCCAGCTCACCACCGTCCCAAACCGGGGCCCTAATCTTC
CASSPPSQTGALIF
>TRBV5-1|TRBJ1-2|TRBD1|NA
TGCGCCAGCAGCAATGAGGGGGCCTATGGCTACACCTTC
CASSNEGAYGYTF
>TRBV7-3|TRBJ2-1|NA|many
TGTGCCAGCAGCTCAGGAGGAGAGCAGTTCTTC
CASSSGGEQFF
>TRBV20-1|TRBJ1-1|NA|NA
TGCAGTGCTAGAGATCCCAAGCGCACTGAAGCTTTCTTT
CSARDPKRTEAFF
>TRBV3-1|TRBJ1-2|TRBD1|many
TGTGCCAGCAGCCAAGACCGGGACAGAGATAACTATGGCTACACCTTC
CASSQDRDRDNYGYTF
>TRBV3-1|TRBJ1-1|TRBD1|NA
TGTGCCAGCAGCCTGACACAGGGGAGGACTGAAGCTTTCTTT
CASSLTQGRTEAFF
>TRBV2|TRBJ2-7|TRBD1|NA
TGTGCCAGCAGCGACCACAGGGGGGTCTACGAGCAGTACTTC
CASSDHRGVYEQYF
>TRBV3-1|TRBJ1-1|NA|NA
TGTGCCAGCAGCCAGGCCAGATTGAACACTGAAGCTTTCTTT
CASSQARLNTEAFF
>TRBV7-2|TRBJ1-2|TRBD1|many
TGTGCCAGCAGTCCGGACAGGGGGGAGTATGGCTACACCTTC
CASSPDRGEYGYTF
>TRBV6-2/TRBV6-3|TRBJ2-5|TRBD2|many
TGTGCCAGTTATAGCGGGAGTGGGCAAGAGACCCAGTACTTC
CASYSGSGQETQYF
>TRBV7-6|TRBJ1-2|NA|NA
TGTGCCAGCAGCTTAGCGGGAAAGAACTATGGCTACACCTTC
CASSLAGKNYGYTF